These T cell receptor beta chains were read from a single sample in a study of OX40 agonist ivuxolimab in advanced cancers. The repertoire was sequenced with immunoSEQ multiplex PCR; TCRdb's copy has only in-frame clones and lacks some. Of over 20,000 clones in the sample, roughly 83% were seen once. The source was CD4+ or CD8+ T cells sorted from blood, collected in a trial of the OX40 agonist ivuxolimab. These receptors all come from an adult with an advanced solid tumor such as melanoma, head and neck, liver or kidney cancer. CDR3s include the opening cysteine and the closing phenylalanine or tryptophan.

v_call	j_call	cdr3_aa
TRBV29-1	TRBJ2-1	CSVEDGSEDNEQFF
TRBV29-1	TRBJ1-1	CSVVWGAGEDIAFF
TRBV7-8	TRBJ2-2	CASTEPRGTGELFF
TRBV6-6	TRBJ2-3	CASSANSDTQYF
TRBV7-9	TRBJ1-4	CASSPVDRPANEKLFF
TRBV11-2	TRBJ2-7	CASSLPGQPREQYF
TRBV5-1	TRBJ1-4	CASSSTGTANEKLFF
TRBV7-9	TRBJ2-3	CASSPGLVTDTQYF
TRBV5-4	TRBJ2-7	CASSVMAGDPFYEQYF
TRBV29-1	TRBJ2-7	CSVVGQRSTYEQYF
TRBV7-9	TRBJ1-2	CASSSDRGRYYGYTF
TRBV5-1	TRBJ2-1	CASSLGPYNEQFF
TRBV6-4	TRBJ1-1	CASRVRDEGTEAFF
TRBV15	TRBJ1-4	CATSRVGETNEKLFF
TRBV7-9	TRBJ2-2	CASMSANTGELFF
TRBV5-4	TRBJ2-1	CASRSPDNSYNEQFF
TRBV27	TRBJ1-1	CASSLSQGPEAFF
TRBV14	TRBJ2-1	CASTPGREGLYNEQFF
TRBV19	TRBJ2-5	CASSIWLAGLETQYF
TRBV2	TRBJ1-1	CASSEAGGTEAFF
TRBV30	TRBJ1-3	CAWSRDRFSGNTIYF
TRBV4-1	TRBJ2-5	CASSPKGGPETQYF
TRBV7-9	TRBJ2-7	CASSLGLVVEQYF
TRBV30	TRBJ1-2	CAWSPGQIGYGYTF
TRBV10-3	TRBJ1-3	CAIRWDKEGNTIYF
TRBV5-5	TRBJ1-1	CASSAHRVLPEAFF
TRBV4-2	TRBJ1-6	CASSQDRGNNSPLHF
TRBV5-5	TRBJ1-5	CASSQSTGTGNQPQHF
TRBV2	TRBJ1-5	CASRDRGSNQPQHF
TRBV11-2	TRBJ2-1	CASSLVDSYNEQFF
TRBV6-5	TRBJ2-7	CASSYSNRGHGEQYF
TRBV28	TRBJ2-7	CASSDPGQGTSGSYEQYF
TRBV2	TRBJ1-5	CASGPGQAIQPRHF
TRBV29-1	TRBJ2-1	CSVESPPSTYNEQFF
TRBV2	TRBJ2-7	CASSAGGGQYF
TRBV11-2	TRBJ1-6	CASSPQWGAISSPLHF
TRBV19	TRBJ1-1	CASSIDPSGPDTEAFF
TRBV6-4	TRBJ2-6	CASSDEDGSSGANVLTF
TRBV9	TRBJ2-1	CASSVGSGSLGEQFF
TRBV4-1	TRBJ1-1	CASSQGNTEAFF
TRBV19	TRBJ2-7	CASGTGYNEQYF
TRBV7-9	TRBJ1-2	CASSLPGMYGYTF
TRBV6-5	TRBJ1-2	CASSYFSRSPLGYTF
TRBV7-8	TRBJ1-5	CASSPGGLQPQHF
TRBV10-3	TRBJ2-7	CAISKYQGASSYEQYF
TRBV9	TRBJ2-7	CASSSTGEGGQYF
TRBV4-1	TRBJ2-5	CASKRGGGVGETQYF